The 15 T cell receptor beta chains below were found in one sample sequenced in a study of shared clonotypes between healthy human individuals. Sequencing was performed with immunoSEQ multiplex PCR; in TCRdb, only in-frame clones are kept and a portion is missing. The sample carries about 490,000 clones, around 80% recorded once. Sequenced input: PBMCs. These receptors all come from a woman between 35 and 50 years old in good health. Some clones in this sample may be carry-over from other donors' samples.

There are many counts of this clone. This chain uses TRBV2 with TRBJ1-5, with 11 bases that match TRBD1. V shed 4 bases and J 0 bases; nucleotides not matched to a gene: 5. CDR1 SNHLY and CDR2 FYNNEI come from the germline V gene. CDR3 length: 17 amino acids. The CDR3 is CASSADRGPNSNQPQHF. The CDR3 coding sequence is TGTGCCAGCAGTGCGGACAGGGGGCCTAATAGCAATCAGCCCCAGCATTTT.

The rearrangement joins TRBV29-1 to TRBJ2-2; TRBD2 is a possible D gene (5 bases). The CDR3 consists of 14 residues. V lost 4 bases and J 4 bases, leaving 13 bases between the germline ends. Germline CDR1 and CDR2: SQVTM and ANQGSEA. The CDR3 spells CSVVRGSGTGELFF. The CDR3 region has the DNA TGCAGCGTTGTTCGGGGATCGGGCACCGGGGAGCTGTTTTTT.

V gene TRBV5-1 combines with J gene TRBJ2-1; 8 bases are a match to TRBD1. The CDR3 is 15 amino acids. J was trimmed by 6 bases and V by 0 bases; bases with no gene match: 5. Germline V gene data show CDR1 as SGHRS and CDR2 as YFSETQ. The CDR3: CASSLGQGAFNEQFF. In DNA form, the CDR3 reads TGCGCCAGCAGCTTGGGTCAGGGGGCGTTCAATGAGCAGTTCTTC.

The chain links TRBV5-6 to TRBJ2-1, with TRBD1 matching 7 bases. The V gene's germline CDR1 is SGHDT and CDR2 YYEEEE. J gave up 4 bases and V 4 bases, and 14 bases lay outside the gene matches. This CDR3 is 17 amino acids long. The CDR3: CASSSPSRGSPYNEQFF. The CDR3 DNA is TGTGCCAGCAGCAGCCCTAGCAGGGGGTCTCCGTACAATGAGCAGTTCTTC.

This rearrangement joins TRBV4-1 to TRBJ2-7, with 8 nucleotides matching TRBD2. Germline CDR1 and CDR2: MGHRA and YSYEKL. This CDR3 contains 18 residues. The ends lost 0 bases at V and 0 bases at J; junction bases unmatched: 10. The CDR3 protein is CASSQDPAGVPTSYEQYF. In DNA, the CDR3 is TGCGCCAGCAGCCAAGATCCAGCGGGAGTGCCAACCTCCTACGAGCAGTACTTC.

The chain joins TRBV7-3 to TRBJ2-5; a weak D match, TRBD1 (5 bases). The CDR3 runs 12 residues. Germline lookup yields CDR1 SGHTA and CDR2 FQGTGA. V lost 5 bases to trimming and J lost 4 bases, with 8 bases between them. The CDR3 sequence: CASSRQGETQYF. Here the CDR3 DNA reads TGTGCCAGCAGCAGGCAGGGAGAGACCCAGTACTTC.

This clone has at least ten counts. This chain uses TRBV28 with TRBJ1-5; D is undetermined. Trimming took 6 bases from V and 0 from J, leaving 15 bases between them. This CDR3 comprises 16 residues. The germline CDR1 and CDR2 sequences are MDHEN and SYDVKM. CDR3 sequence reads: CASSPDIWYSNQPQHF. The CDR3 DNA follows: TGTGCCAGCAGCCCTGACATCTGGTATAGCAATCAGCCCCAGCATTTT.

V usage is TRBV10-3 and J usage is TRBJ2-1; D possibly matches TRBD1 or TRBD2 (5 bases each). There are 15 residues in the CDR3. Between the trimmed V and J ends, which lost 2 bases and 9 bases, there was a span of 17 bases. Germline CDR1 reads ENHRY; CDR2 reads SYGVKD. The DNA for the CDR3 is TGTGCCATCAGTGAGAAGGGACCCGGTGTCAGTGAGCAGTTCTTC. Residues: CAISEKGPGVSEQFF.

This chain connects TRBV10-3 to TRBJ2-3, with 10 bases fitting TRBD2. V lost 7 bases and J lost 2; bases outside the gene matches: 9. Germline CDR1 is ENHRY and CDR2 is SYGVKD. This CDR3 spans 16 amino acids. The CDR3 reads CAIKTLLAGDTDTQYF. CDR3 bases: TGTGCCATCAAGACCCTGCTAGCGGGAGACACAGATACGCAGTATTTT.

The chain is built from TRBV4-2 and TRBJ2-3, with TRBD2 identical over 9 bases. Germline V lookup: CDR1 LGHNA, CDR2 YNFKEQ. This CDR3 is built from 17 residues. The V gene end was trimmed by 1 base and the J gene end by 1 base; junction bases not matched to a gene: 6. CDR3 sequence (DNA): TGTGCCAGCAGCCAAGCGCTTAGCGGGGGTCGCACAGATACGCAGTATTTT. Protein: CASSQALSGGRTDTQYF.

This rearrangement joins TRBV28 to TRBJ1-2, with a possible D match to TRBD1 (5 bases). Deletions cut 1 base from V and 2 bases from J, with 11 bases between. There are 15 residues in the CDR3. Germline V gene lookup returns CDR1 MDHEN and CDR2 SYDVKM. The CDR3 sequence: CASSLLGTGNYGYTF. In nucleotides, the CDR3 is TGTGCCAGCAGTTTATTAGGGACGGGGAACTATGGCTACACCTTC.

V and J are TRBV7-9 and TRBJ2-5, with a tentative D call TRBD1 (5 bases). CDR3 length equals 15 residues. V gave up 4 bases and J gave up 3 bases, with 15 bases separating them. Germline-derived CDR1 and CDR2 are SEHNR and FQNEAQ (reference sequence). The CDR3, as DNA: TGTGCCAGCAGCTCCCCTAGGGGCGCGGAAGAGACCCAGTACTTC. Its protein product is CASSSPRGAEETQYF.

The chain uses TRBV28 and TRBJ2-1; no reliable D call. Deletions cut 2 bases from V and 0 bases from J, with 11 bases between. CDR1 MDHEN and CDR2 SYDVKM come from the germline V gene. The CDR3 length is 16 residues. The CDR3 nucleotides read TGTGCCAGCAGTTTAGAGAGCGCCAGCTCCTACAATGAGCAGTTCTTC. Translated: CASSLESASSYNEQFF.

The CDR3 DNA sequence: TGTGCCAGCTCACCACCGACACCCAGTCGCAACACCATATATTTT. Amino acid sequence: CASSPPTPSRNTIYF. The chain couples TRBV18 to TRBJ1-3; D unresolved. The CDR3 runs to 15 residues. V was trimmed by 0 bases and J by 7 bases, leaving 13 bases between them. In germline, CDR1 is KGHSH, CDR2 LQKENI.

The V and J genes are TRBV28 and TRBJ2-4, with a weak D call TRBD1 (5 bases). Per germline, CDR1 MDHEN and CDR2 SYDVKM. The CDR3 loop spans 12 amino acids. V lost 10 bases and J 6 bases, leaving 13 bases between the germline ends. The chain's CDR3 is CATRAPGNIQYF. CDR3 nucleotides: TGTGCCACCAGGGCCCCTGGAAACATTCAGTACTTC.